This section outlines one T cell receptor beta chain sequence together with its context. Its antigen is not identified. The sample originates from a study of beta chain features in type 1 diabetes. Overall study context: Patients and healthy donors were similar in age, gender and cell yields.

Germline loops: CDR1 MNHEY, CDR2 SVGAGI. The CDR3 runs to 14 residues. V was trimmed by 2 bases and J by 3 bases, leaving 7 bases between them. Regarding the study as a whole: TCRB CDR3 length was moderately but significantly reduced in all four CD4+ subsets of Type 1 diabetes patients.

Purity exceeded 98% in all sorted populations. The entirety of the isolated RNA underwent reverse transcription, so expressed TCRB transcripts were sequenced. Method: immunoSEQ multiplex PCR; TCRdb's copy keeps in-frame clones and lacks some. This sample yields 300,000 to 350,000 clones, of which about 18% are seen a single time; about 0.044% belongs to the top ten. Specimen: naive CD4+ T cells from blood. This TCR derives from a woman between 18 and 29 years old in good health. This sequence joins TRBV6-5 and TRBJ2-2; D gene unclear. CDR3 DNA sequence: TGTGCCAGCAGTTACGCCCGCGACACCGGGGAGCTGTTTTTT. This codes for CASSYARDTGELFF.